The 27 T cell receptor beta chains listed next were all sequenced from one sample in a study of CD8 T cells in ankylosing spondylitis. TCRdb independently ran MiXCR on the 5' RACE reads; one entry per CDR3 protein. The sample lists 250,000 or so distinct CDR3 sequences, 15% to 20% seen once, with over 25% in the top ten. Sequencing was carried out using blood, either unsorted or a sorted T cell fraction (not recorded which). The receptor set was obtained from a male donor with ankylosing spondylitis or in good health (not recorded which).

This clonotype was counted only a few times. The chain is built from TRBV7-9 and TRBJ1-2; D not resolved. The V gene lost 4 bases and the J gene lost 2 bases, with 14 bases spanning the gap. Germline V gene data show CDR1 as SEHNR and CDR2 as FQNEAQ (reference sequence). The CDR3 runs to 15 residues. This CDR3 reads CASSSPARVNYGYTF. The CDR3 nucleotides are TGTGCCAGCAGCTCCCCCGCTCGGGTGAACTATGGCTACACCTTC.

This clonotype was recorded many times. The chain uses TRBV7-6 and TRBJ2-1; D not certain. V was cut by 1 base and J by 1 base, with 5 bases left in between. The CDR3 consists of 14 residues. Per the germline V gene, CDR1 is SGHVS and CDR2 is FNYEAQ. Here the CDR3 DNA reads TGTGCCAGCAGCTTAGAACTTTCCTACAATGAGCAGTTCTTC. Translated, it gives CASSLELSYNEQFF. Based on the CDR3 plus reference TRBV7-6 and TRBJ2-1, the full variable domain is GAGVSQSPRYKVTKRGQDVALRCDPISGHVSLYWYRQALGQGPEFLTYFNYEAQQDKSGLPNDRFSAERPEGSISTLTIQRTEQRDSAMYRCASSLELSYNEQFFGPGTRLTVL.

The sample holds many counts of this clonotype. The chain uses TRBV6-1 and TRBJ1-5; maybe TRBD1 (5 bases). CDR1 and CDR2 from the germline V gene are MNHNS and SASEGT. V was trimmed by 7 bases and J by 3 bases, leaving 16 bases between them. There are 15 residues in the CDR3. The CDR3, as DNA: TGTGCCAGCACCAGTGACGCAGGGTCCAATCAGCCCCAGCATTTT. Its protein product is CASTSDAGSNQPQHF.

This chain uses TRBV4-2 with TRBJ2-7, with 8 bases that match TRBD2. Germline CDR1 reads LGHNA; CDR2 reads YNFKEQ. V gave up 2 bases and J gave up 1 base; unmatched junction bases: 4. This CDR3 region has 15 residues. CDR3: CASSQTAGASYEQYF. CDR3 sequence (DNA): TGTGCCAGCAGCCAAACAGCGGGGGCTTCCTACGAGCAGTACTTC.

This sequence joins TRBV29-1 and TRBJ2-7; TRBD1 matches 9 bases. The ends lost 3 bases at V and 2 bases at J; junction bases unmatched: 2. Germline values: CDR1 SQVTM, CDR2 ANQGSEA. The CDR3 contains 13 residues. The CDR3 sequence: CSVEGQGTYEQYF. The CDR3 DNA reads TGCAGCGTTGAGGGACAGGGAACCTACGAGCAGTACTTC.

This clonotype has more than one count but fewer than ten. The V call is TRBV6-2 or TRBV6-3, the J call TRBJ2-1; D call uncertain. V was cut by 6 bases and J by 4 bases, with 19 bases left in between. The CDR3 covers 16 residues. Germline lookup yields CDR1 MNHEY and CDR2 SVGEGT. The CDR3 here is CASSLPITIGYNEQFF. CDR3 sequence (DNA): TGTGCCAGCAGCCTGCCCATTACTATTGGTTACAATGAGCAGTTCTTC.

This clonotype appeared a few times. This sequence joins TRBV27 and TRBJ2-1, with 7 bases aligning to TRBD2. The V segment lost 4 bases and the J segment 7 bases; nucleotides outside the gene matches: 10. This CDR3 has 15 amino acids. Germline V gene sequence: CDR1 MNHEY, CDR2 SMNVEV (reference sequence). Written as DNA, the CDR3 is TGTGCCAGCAGTTGGGGCGGGAGTTTAAATAATGAGCAGTTCTTC. This gives the protein CASSWGGSLNNEQFF.

This clonotype was seen a few times. The V gene is TRBV20-1, the J gene TRBJ2-7; the D is unclear. This CDR3 has 14 amino acids. CDR1 is DFQATT, CDR2 SNEGSKA, per germline (reference sequence). V was trimmed by 0 bases and J by 0 bases, leaving 9 bases between them. CDR3 protein: CSARDLATSYEQYF. CDR3 bases: TGCAGTGCTAGAGATTTAGCCACCTCCTACGAGCAGTACTTC.

The gene calls are TRBV6-5 and TRBJ1-2; D gene ambiguous. Trimming took 2 bases from V and 4 from J, leaving 8 bases between them. The V gene's germline CDR1 is MNHEY and CDR2 SVGAGI. The CDR3 runs 13 residues. This CDR3 is CASSYERFYGYTF. CDR3 sequence (DNA): TGTGCCAGCAGTTACGAGCGTTTCTATGGCTACACCTTC.

The rearrangement joins TRBV12-3 or TRBV12-4 to TRBJ2-2; TRBD1 agrees at 7 bases. The CDR3 consists of 17 residues. With V trimmed by 1 base and J by 6 bases, 11 bases remained unmatched. This CDR3 is CASSLEGAGPGAGELFF. CDR3 DNA sequence: TGTGCCAGCAGTTTAGAGGGGGCGGGTCCGGGCGCCGGGGAGCTGTTTTTT.

This chain joins TRBV4-1 and TRBJ2-3, with 14 nucleotides matching TRBD2. Germline CDR1 and CDR2: MGHRA and YSYEKL. The CDR3 length is 16 residues. The J segment lost 5 bases and the V segment lost 4 bases, leaving 5 bases of the junction unmatched. The CDR3 bases are TGCGCCAGCAGCCTAGGGACTAGCGGGAGCGGAGATACGCAGTATTTT. This encodes CASSLGTSGSGDTQYF.

This chain joins TRBV27 and TRBJ2-7, with TRBD2 identical over 8 bases. V lost 5 bases to trimming and J lost 3 bases; unmatched junction nucleotides: 15. Germline-derived CDR1 and CDR2 are MNHEY and SMNVEV (reference sequence). This CDR3 contains 17 residues. The CDR3 reads CASSPRAGASGYYEQYF. CDR3 bases: TGTGCCAGCAGTCCAAGGGCTGGGGCTAGCGGGTACTACGAGCAGTACTTC.

The chain employs TRBV12-3 or TRBV12-4 and TRBJ1-6, with D hard to call. The CDR3 is made up of 12 amino acids. Trimming removed 6 bases at V and 7 bases at J, with 7 bases between. CDR3 loop: CASSSINSPLHF. CDR3 DNA sequence: TGTGCCAGCAGCTCCATAAATTCACCCCTCCACTTT.

The chain couples TRBV4-1 to TRBJ2-7, with TRBD2 matching 10 bases. The germline V gene has CDR1 MGHRA and CDR2 YSYEKL. J was trimmed by 3 bases and V by 1 base; bases with no gene match: 6. The CDR3 sequence is 16 residues long. The CDR3 DNA is TGCGCCAGCAGCCAAGTGGTAGCGGGAGGATACTACGAGCAGTACTTC. Translated, it gives CASSQVVAGGYYEQYF.

V usage is TRBV7-9 and J usage is TRBJ2-7; 7 nucleotides line up with TRBD2. Germline V CDR1 and CDR2: SEHNR, FQNEAQ (reference sequence). The CDR3 is made up of 13 amino acids. The ends lost 5 bases at V and 6 bases at J; junction bases unmatched: 7. The CDR3 coding sequence is TGTGCCAGCAGCGATGGGGAGGGGCCCGAGCAGTACTTC. This encodes CASSDGEGPEQYF.

This clonotype was recorded a few times. The rearrangement uses TRBV15 and TRBJ2-7; the match to TRBD2 covers 8 bases. CDR1 is LNHNV, CDR2 YYDKDF, per germline (reference sequence). V lost 7 bases to trimming and J lost 1 base; unmatched junction nucleotides: 6. The CDR3 contains 14 residues. The CDR3 DNA reads as TGTGCCACCATCCTCGGGAGGGCATCCTACGAGCAGTACTTC. This gives the protein CATILGRASYEQYF.

This clonotype was seen only a few times. This chain uses TRBV6-2 or TRBV6-3 with TRBJ2-7; weak D call: TRBD1 (7 bases). V was shortened by 0 bases and J by 0 bases, with 12 bases between the two germline ends. CDR3 length: 16 residues. CDR1 is MNHEY, CDR2 SVGEGT, per germline. The CDR3 DNA follows: TGTGCCAGCAGTTACTCTCGACAGGGAGGCTCCTACGAGCAGTACTTC. This gives the protein CASSYSRQGGSYEQYF.

This clonotype has more than one count but fewer than ten. The V call is TRBV15, the J call TRBJ2-3; 9 bases map to TRBD1. J lost 5 bases, V lost 4 bases, and 13 bases had no gene match. Looked up from germline, CDR1 is LNHNV and CDR2 is YYDKDF (reference sequence). The CDR3 runs to 17 residues. CDR3: CATSKTRDRVRVDTQYF. The CDR3 DNA is TGTGCCACCAGCAAAACCCGGGACAGGGTACGAGTAGATACGCAGTATTTT.

This clonotype was seen a few times. This chain connects TRBV6-5 to TRBJ1-2; D not certain. The CDR3 is made up of 12 amino acids. CDR1 and CDR2 (germline): MNHEY, SVGAGI. V gave up 5 bases and J gave up 8 bases, with 12 bases separating them. DNA for the CDR3: TGTGCCAGCAGTGCGAGGGCCGGGGGCTACACCTTC. This encodes CASSARAGGYTF.

The CDR3 sequence is CSAAGLAGPSYNEQFF. In DNA, the CDR3 is TGCAGTGCTGCGGGACTAGCGGGACCGTCCTACAATGAGCAGTTCTTC. The V gene is TRBV20-1, the J gene TRBJ2-1; TRBD2 aligns across 13 bases. V shed 5 bases, J shed 1 base, and the junction held 5 bases outside the gene matches. The germline V gene encodes CDR1 DFQATT and CDR2 SNEGSKA (reference sequence). This CDR3 has 16 amino acids.

The V gene is TRBV7-8, the J gene TRBJ2-7; D perhaps matches TRBD1 (6 bases). The CDR3 has 13 amino acids. Germline loops: CDR1 SGHVS, CDR2 FQNEAQ. V was cut by 5 bases and J by 10 bases, with 18 bases left in between. In DNA, the CDR3 is TGTGCCAGCAGCATCCGGGACACCGGATCCCAGTACTTC. Its translation: CASSIRDTGSQYF.

The chain links TRBV6-1 to TRBJ2-7; TRBD2 matches at 10 bases. The CDR3 runs to 16 residues. Trimming took 7 bases from V and 0 from J; bases not matched to a gene: 9. In germline, CDR1 is MNHNS, CDR2 SASEGT. The CDR3 nucleotides are TGTGCCAGCACCCAGGGGGCTAGCGGGAGCTCCTACGAGCAGTACTTC. Translation: CASTQGASGSSYEQYF.

This clonotype has more than one count but fewer than ten. This sequence joins TRBV5-5 and TRBJ1-4; a weak D match, TRBD1 (6 bases). V gave up 4 bases and J gave up 7 bases, with 17 bases separating them. This CDR3 is 15 amino acids long. Germline CDR1 SGHKS, CDR2 YYEKEE (reference sequence). CDR3 sequence: CASSQENRVGEKLFF. The CDR3 DNA follows: TGTGCCAGCAGCCAGGAAAACAGGGTCGGTGAAAAACTGTTTTTT.

The chain recombines TRBV5-1 with TRBJ2-1; the match to TRBD2 covers 8 bases. This CDR3 is built from 14 residues. Germline trimming cut 4 bases from V and 6 bases from J; bases unmatched to any gene: 6. Germline assignment: CDR1 SGHRS and CDR2 YFSETQ. The CDR3 DNA reads TGCGCCAGCAGCCGTCCCGGGACTAGCAATGAGCAGTTCTTC. It is translated as CASSRPGTSNEQFF.

The J gene is TRBJ2-5, the V gene TRBV7-9, with a possible D match to TRBD2 (5 bases). The V gene's germline CDR1 is SEHNR and CDR2 FQNEAQ (reference sequence). The CDR3 spans 14 residues. Trimming pared 6 bases from V and 4 bases from J, leaving 15 bases between. This chain's CDR3 is CASSPLELLETQYF. The CDR3 DNA follows: TGTGCCAGCAGTCCACTAGAGTTGTTAGAGACCCAGTACTTC.

This clonotype turned up a few times. V is TRBV29-1 and J is TRBJ2-7, with TRBD2 matching 7 bases. After removal of 5 bases from V and 3 bases from J, the junction contained 7 bases not matched to a gene. Germline V gene sequence: CDR1 SQVTM, CDR2 ANQGSEA. The CDR3 has 13 amino acids. The CDR3 DNA reads as TGCAGCGTTACCGGGACTACCAACTACGAGCAGTACTTC. Translation: CSVTGTTNYEQYF.

The chain links TRBV20-1 to TRBJ2-2, with TRBD2 matching over 8 bases. Trimming cost V 0 bases and J 5 bases; bases outside gene matches: 5. The germline V gene encodes CDR1 DFQATT and CDR2 SNEGSKA (reference sequence). The CDR3 contains 15 residues. CDR3 amino acids: CSARDLSSGTGELFF. CDR3 DNA: TGCAGTGCTAGAGATCTTTCTAGCGGGACCGGGGAGCTGTTTTTT.